Each of the 17 T cell receptor beta chains below was sequenced from the same sample in a study of shared clonotypes between healthy human individuals. TCRdb's table, derived via immunoSEQ multiplex PCR, lists solely in-frame clones and lacks some. This sample has fewer than 2.5 million clones, with approximately 93% found just once. Input material: naive CD4+ T cells from PBMCs. Documented subset: CD45RA+ positively selected. The receptor set was obtained from a man younger than 35 in good health. Some clones in this sample may be carry-over from other donors' samples.

This clone has only one observation. The chain is built from TRBV11-2 and TRBJ2-3, with TRBD1 identical over 7 bases. The CDR3 is 17 residues long. J was trimmed by 0 bases and V by 6 bases; bases with no gene match: 12. In germline, CDR1 is SGHAT, CDR2 FQNNGV. This CDR3 reads CASRTLRQGSSTDTQYF. CDR3 nucleotide sequence: TGTGCCAGCAGGACCCTCCGACAGGGTTCGAGCACAGATACGCAGTATTTT.

J is TRBJ2-3 and V is TRBV6-5; D gene ambiguous. V was cut by 8 bases and J by 1 base, with 10 bases left in between. Germline V lookup: CDR1 MNHEY, CDR2 SVGAGI. This CDR3 has 13 amino acids. The CDR3 loop is CASSLSGTDTQYF. DNA of the CDR3: TGTGCCAGCTCTCTGTCGGGCACAGATACGCAGTATTTT.

The rearrangement uses TRBV28 and TRBJ2-7; 7 bases are a match to TRBD2. The germline V gene has CDR1 MDHEN and CDR2 SYDVKM. With V trimmed by 8 bases and J by 2 bases, 9 bases remained unmatched. This CDR3 spans 14 amino acids. The CDR3 region has the DNA TGTGCCAGCCCCGCCGCTAGCGGTACCTACGAGCAGTACTTC. Translation: CASPAASGTYEQYF.

The sample holds one count of this clone. The chain employs TRBV7-2 and TRBJ2-3; D is perhaps TRBD1 (5 bases). The CDR3 loop spans 15 amino acids. Deletions cut 3 bases from V and 2 bases from J, with 12 bases between. Germline V gene data show CDR1 as SGHTA and CDR2 as FQGNSA. The chain's CDR3 is CASSFRARNTDTQYF. In DNA form, the CDR3 reads TGTGCCAGCAGCTTCAGGGCCAGGAACACAGATACGCAGTATTTT. Together with reference TRBV7-2 and TRBJ2-3, the CDR3 gives the full variable domain: GAGVSQSPSNKVTEKGKDVELRCDPISGHTALYWYRQSLGQGLEFLIYFQGNSAPDKSGLPSDRFSAERTGGSVSTLTIQRTQQEDSAVYLCASSFRARNTDTQYFGPGTRLTVL.

This chain uses TRBV7-9 with TRBJ2-2, with D possibly called TRBD1 or TRBD2 (6 bases each). Germline loops: CDR1 SEHNR, CDR2 FQNEAQ (reference sequence). V was cut by 1 base and J by 4 bases, with 16 bases left in between. The CDR3 runs to 17 residues. The DNA of the CDR3 is TGTGCCAGCAGCTTAGAGTTGGGGGGCGCCGGCACCGGGGAGCTGTTTTTT. This gives the protein CASSLELGGAGTGELFF.

The chain combines TRBV11-3 with TRBJ2-2; D perhaps matches TRBD2 (6 bases). Trimming pared 5 bases from V and 0 bases from J, leaving 19 bases between. Looked up from germline, CDR1 is SGHNT and CDR2 is YENEEA. The CDR3 runs 18 residues. The CDR3 loop is CASSPSPFSGTNTGELFF. The CDR3 DNA sequence: TGTGCCAGCAGCCCCAGCCCCTTTAGCGGAACGAACACCGGGGAGCTGTTTTTT.

CDR3 amino acids: CSAYHDNGYTF. CDR3 coding DNA: TGCAGTGCTTACCACGATAATGGCTACACCTTC. The chain uses TRBV20-1 and TRBJ1-2; D remains ambiguous. CDR3 size: 11 residues. Trimming left V 5 bases short and J 6 bases short, with 10 bases between. Germline V gene lookup returns CDR1 DFQATT and CDR2 SNEGSKA (reference sequence).

Turning to this clone: Within the sample, other DNA sequences also encode this same CDR3. The chain recombines TRBV28 with TRBJ2-1; TRBD2 might be the D (6 bases). V was shortened by 2 bases and J by 1 base, with 9 bases between the two germline ends. CDR1 and CDR2 (germline): MDHEN, SYDVKM. This CDR3 has 15 residues. CDR3 in DNA: TGTGCCAGCAGTTTAGCAGGAGGGTCCTACAATGAGCAGTTCTTC. It specifies CASSLAGGSYNEQFF.

This chain connects TRBV28 to TRBJ2-1, with D perhaps TRBD1 or TRBD2 (5 bases each). The CDR3 is made up of 15 amino acids. Germline CDR1 reads MDHEN; CDR2 reads SYDVKM. The ends were cut back, 2 bases at V and 5 bases at J, with 13 bases in the middle. The CDR3 bases are TGTGCCAGCAGTTTAAGATTTGGGGGTAACAATGAGCAGTTCTTC. Amino acids: CASSLRFGGNNEQFF. The complete variable domain, with remaining parts taken from reference TRBV28 and TRBJ2-1, reads DVKVTQSSRYLVKRTGEKVFLECVQDMDHENMFWYRQDPGLGLRLIYFSYDVKMKEKGDIPEGYSVSREKKERFSLILESASTNQTSMYLCASSLRFGGNNEQFFGPGTRLTVL.

The V gene is TRBV18, the J gene TRBJ2-1; D unresolved. Per germline, CDR1 KGHSH and CDR2 LQKENI. With 4 bases removed from V and 6 bases from J, the gap between germline ends came to 4 bases. This CDR3 spans 11 amino acids. DNA of the CDR3: TGTGCCAGCTCACTAAGCAATGAGCAGTTCTTC. Translation: CASSLSNEQFF.

CDR3 protein: CASSQPGRGRGNQPQHF. The CDR3, as DNA: TGTGCCAGCAGCCAACCGGGCAGGGGGAGAGGCAATCAGCCCCAGCATTTT. The chain carries TRBV28 and TRBJ1-5, with 7 bases aligning to TRBD1. The CDR3 has 17 amino acids. The germline gives CDR1 MDHEN, CDR2 SYDVKM. V shed 6 bases and J 2 bases; nucleotides not matched to a gene: 13.

The rearrangement joins TRBV30 to TRBJ2-3; D is undetermined. Germline V gene sequence: CDR1 GTSNPN, CDR2 SVGIG (reference sequence). The germline V and J ends were trimmed by 3 bases and 6 bases, with 7 bases remaining between them. The CDR3 extends over 11 amino acids. CDR3 DNA: TGTGCCTGGAGCCGGCAGGATACGCAGTATTTT. This encodes CAWSRQDTQYF.

Written as DNA, the CDR3 is TGCAGCGTGCTAAGGGGGCCGAACACCGGGGAGCTGTTTTTT. This encodes CSVLRGPNTGELFF. The V call is TRBV29-1, the J call TRBJ2-2, with 7 bases matching TRBD1. Per germline, CDR1 SQVTM and CDR2 ANQGSEA. This CDR3 has 14 amino acids. With 6 bases clipped from V and 0 bases from J, the junction kept 4 bases outside the gene matches.

CDR3 in DNA: TGTGCCAGCAGCCCCATAGGGACAGGCTTGAACACTGAAGCTTTCTTT. It translates to CASSPIGTGLNTEAFF. V gene TRBV2 combines with J gene TRBJ1-1; 8 positions match TRBD1. CDR3 size: 16 residues. Germline V CDR1 and CDR2: SNHLY, FYNNEI. The V gene end was trimmed by 6 bases and the J gene end by 0 bases; junction bases not matched to a gene: 9.

This chain links TRBV28 with TRBJ2-2; no definite D call. CDR3 length equals 13 residues. Germline V gives CDR1 MDHEN, CDR2 SYDVKM. V lost 7 bases and J 2 bases, leaving 8 bases between the germline ends. CDR3 sequence (DNA): TGTGCCAGCACCAGTTTTAACACCGGGGAGCTGTTTTTT. Translating it yields CASTSFNTGELFF. The variable domain in full, with the rest retrieved from reference TRBV28 and TRBJ2-2, is DVKVTQSSRYLVKRTGEKVFLECVQDMDHENMFWYRQDPGLGLRLIYFSYDVKMKEKGDIPEGYSVSREKKERFSLILESASTNQTSMYLCASTSFNTGELFFGEGSRLTVL.

As for this clone: Other DNA sequences in the same sample also yield this CDR3. CDR3 nucleotides: TGCGCCAGCAGCTCGCCGGACGGTCAAGAGACCCAGTACTTC. It translates to CASSSPDGQETQYF. The chain combines TRBV5-1 with TRBJ2-5; D gene ambiguous. V lost 3 bases and J lost 2, with 11 bases in between. The CDR3 extends over 14 amino acids. From germline, CDR1 is SGHRS and CDR2 YFSETQ.

V gene TRBV28 combines with J gene TRBJ2-1; perhaps TRBD2 as D (6 bases). Germline V lookup: CDR1 MDHEN, CDR2 SYDVKM. The CDR3 contains 15 residues. V shed 8 bases and J shed 5 bases, with 19 bases lying between them. CDR3 sequence (DNA): TGTGCCAGCCCACCCCCGGCAGCGGGTAACAATGAGCAGTTCTTC. It translates to CASPPPAAGNNEQFF.